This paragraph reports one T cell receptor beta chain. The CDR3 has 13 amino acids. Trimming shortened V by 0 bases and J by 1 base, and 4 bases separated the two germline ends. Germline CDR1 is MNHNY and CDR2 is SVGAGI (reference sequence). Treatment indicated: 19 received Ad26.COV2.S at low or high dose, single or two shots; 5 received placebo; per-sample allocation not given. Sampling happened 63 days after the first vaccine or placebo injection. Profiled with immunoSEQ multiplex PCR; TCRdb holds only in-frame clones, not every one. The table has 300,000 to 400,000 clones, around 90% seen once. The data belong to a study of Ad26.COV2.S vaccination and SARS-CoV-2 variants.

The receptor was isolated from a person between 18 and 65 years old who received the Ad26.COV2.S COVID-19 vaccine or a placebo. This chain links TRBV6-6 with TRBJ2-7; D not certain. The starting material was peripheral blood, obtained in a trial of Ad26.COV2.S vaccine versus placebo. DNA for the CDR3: TGTGCCAGCAGTTACTCGAATTCCTACGAGCAGTACTTC. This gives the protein CASSYSNSYEQYF.